Below, 14 T cell receptor beta chains from the same sample are listed, as sequenced in a study of cytomegalovirus exposure and HLA in healthy donors. Use of 60 Vbeta and 13 Jbeta primers characterized the PCR. Repertoires were generated with immunoSEQ multiplex PCR, while TCRdb's copy carries only in-frame clones and drops some. The data hold approximately 150,000 clones, with about 80% observed a single time. Specimen: PBMCs. The origin of the receptors is a woman aged 45 to 65 in good health and CMV-seronegative.

This clone was observed a few times. V and J are TRBV6-5 and TRBJ2-5, with 14 bases lining up with TRBD2. The DNA matches TRBJ2-7 better at its end, which makes the J call doubtful. Germline-derived CDR1 and CDR2 are MNHEY and SVGAGI. The CDR3 covers 15 residues. The CDR3 DNA sequence: TGTGCCAGCAGTGGGACTAGCGGGAGTCTTTACGAGCAGTACTTC. Translated: CASSGTSGSLYEQYF.

The gene calls are TRBV7-2 and TRBJ1-5; TRBD1 might be the D (6 bases). Trimming cost V 0 bases and J 0 bases, with 9 bases left between them. Germline V gene data show CDR1 as SGHTA and CDR2 as FQGNSA. CDR3 length: 16 amino acids. Written as DNA, the CDR3 is TGTGCCAGCAGCTTAGCGGGGACAATTAGCAATCAGCCCCAGCATTTT. Amino acid sequence: CASSLAGTISNQPQHF.

The rearrangement joins TRBV4-2 to TRBJ2-6; 9 bases align to TRBD1. Looked up from germline, CDR1 is LGHNA and CDR2 is YNFKEQ. The CDR3 has 18 amino acids. V shed 0 bases and J 1 base; nucleotides not matched to a gene: 4. The CDR3 protein is CASSQDVGQGSGANVLTF. The CDR3 region has the DNA TGTGCCAGCAGCCAAGATGTGGGACAGGGTTCTGGGGCCAACGTCCTGACTTTC.

With regard to this clone: This sample includes further DNA sequences coding for the same CDR3. The chain carries TRBV9 and TRBJ2-5; TRBD2 is a possible D gene (5 bases). The ends were cut back, 0 bases at V and 2 bases at J, with 8 bases in the middle. Germline V CDR1 and CDR2: SGDLS, YYNGEE. The CDR3 totals 14 residues. This CDR3 is CASSVATGQETQYF. CDR3 in DNA: TGTGCCAGCAGCGTAGCTACGGGACAAGAGACCCAGTACTTC.

This chain connects TRBV9 to TRBJ2-3; 7 bases align to TRBD1. The trim removed 4 bases at V and 3 bases at J, leaving 17 bases unmatched. This CDR3 has 18 residues. From germline, CDR1 is SGDLS and CDR2 YYNGEE. CDR3 bases: TGTGCCAGCAGCTCCAGTAGGCACGACAGGGTCGATACAGATACGCAGTATTTT. It encodes CASSSSRHDRVDTDTQYF.

The CDR3 sequence is CASSVTGLETQYF. In DNA form, the CDR3 reads TGTGCCAGCAGCGTCACAGGGTTGGAGACCCAGTACTTC. The V and J genes are TRBV9 and TRBJ2-5, with a tentative D call TRBD1 (6 bases). Trimming left V 2 bases short and J 5 bases short, with 10 bases between. This CDR3 comprises 13 residues. Germline CDR1 SGDLS, CDR2 YYNGEE. Full variable domain (missing parts from reference TRBV9 and TRBJ2-5): DSGVTQTPKHLITATGQRVTLRCSPRSGDLSVYWYQQSLDQGLQFLIQYYNGEERAKGNILERFSAQQFPDLHSELNLSSLELGDSALYFCASSVTGLETQYFGPGTRLLVL.

The chain links TRBV7-3 to TRBJ2-2, with 7 bases lining up with TRBD2. The V gene's germline CDR1 is SGHTA and CDR2 FQGTGA. The CDR3 loop spans 14 amino acids. With V trimmed by 4 bases and J by 5 bases, 4 bases remained unmatched. Here the CDR3 reads CASSWRERTGELFF. In DNA form, the CDR3 reads TGTGCCAGCAGCTGGCGGGAGAGGACCGGGGAGCTGTTTTTT. Full variable domain (remainder filled in from reference TRBV7-3 and TRBJ2-2): GAGVSQTPSNKVTEKGKYVELRCDPISGHTALYWYRQSLGQGPEFLIYFQGTGAADDSGLPNDRFFAVRPEGSVSTLKIQRTERGDSAVYLCASSWRERTGELFFGEGSRLTVL.

This chain uses TRBV9 with TRBJ2-2, with 7 bases matching TRBD2. Germline V CDR1 and CDR2: SGDLS, YYNGEE. The CDR3 spans 16 residues. With 0 bases clipped from V and 5 bases from J, the junction kept 7 bases outside the gene matches. CDR3 protein: CASSVDGLVGTGELFF. The CDR3 DNA is TGTGCCAGCAGCGTAGATGGACTAGTCGGAACCGGGGAGCTGTTTTTT.

The V and J genes are TRBV30 and TRBJ2-3, with D tentatively TRBD2 (8 bases). Germline CDR1 and CDR2: GTSNPN and SVGIG (reference sequence). CDR3 length equals 18 residues. V dropped 0 bases and J dropped 6 bases, with 25 bases sitting between them. Here the CDR3 reads CAWSVLKGASGFFDTQYF. In DNA, the CDR3 is TGTGCCTGGAGTGTACTAAAGGGGGCTAGCGGGTTTTTCGATACGCAGTATTTT.

This chain links TRBV30 with TRBJ2-5; D perhaps matches TRBD1 (6 bases). The DNA end favors TRBJ2-7, so the J call may be wrong. CDR3 length: 12 amino acids. The V gene's germline CDR1 is GTSNPN and CDR2 SVGIG (reference sequence). CDR3 amino acids: CAWRTGGYEQYF. The CDR3 region has the DNA TGTGCCTGGAGGACAGGCGGATACGAGCAGTACTTC.

The J gene is TRBJ2-1, the V gene TRBV5-4; D unresolved. The V end was cut by 3 bases, the J end by 0 bases, with 13 bases between. Germline V gene lookup returns CDR1 SGHNT and CDR2 YYREEE (reference sequence). There are 16 residues in the CDR3. The CDR3 protein is CASSSRVGSSYNEQFF. Here the CDR3 DNA reads TGTGCCAGCAGCTCCCGGGTAGGCTCCTCCTACAATGAGCAGTTCTTC.

The CDR3 reads CASSGRGIDTQYF. CDR3 in DNA: TGTGCCAGCAGTGGTCGGGGGATAGATACGCAGTATTTT. V gene TRBV6-1 combines with J gene TRBJ2-3, with D possibly matching TRBD2 (6 bases). V lost 4 bases, J lost 5 bases, and 10 bases lay in between. CDR3 length: 13 residues. CDR1 and CDR2 from the germline V gene are MNHNS and SASEGT.

The V and J genes are TRBV7-9 and TRBJ2-7, with TRBD2 matching 8 bases. The junction had 2 bases not matched to a gene; V was cut back by 6 bases and J by 1 base. Germline CDR1 is SEHNR and CDR2 is FQNEAQ (reference sequence). CDR3 size: 13 residues. The CDR3 DNA reads TGTGCCAGCAGTAGCGGGAAATCCTACGAGCAGTACTTC. It yields the protein CASSSGKSYEQYF.

This clone was detected a few times. This sequence joins TRBV10-3 and TRBJ2-4, with 8 bases aligning to TRBD2. The CDR3 is 14 residues long. V trimming: 3 bases; J trimming: 6 bases; junction bases outside the gene matches: 4. Germline V gene lookup returns CDR1 ENHRY and CDR2 SYGVKD. The DNA for the CDR3 is TGTGCCATCAGTGATGGGGCGGGAGGAAACATTCAGTACTTC. Translation: CAISDGAGGNIQYF.